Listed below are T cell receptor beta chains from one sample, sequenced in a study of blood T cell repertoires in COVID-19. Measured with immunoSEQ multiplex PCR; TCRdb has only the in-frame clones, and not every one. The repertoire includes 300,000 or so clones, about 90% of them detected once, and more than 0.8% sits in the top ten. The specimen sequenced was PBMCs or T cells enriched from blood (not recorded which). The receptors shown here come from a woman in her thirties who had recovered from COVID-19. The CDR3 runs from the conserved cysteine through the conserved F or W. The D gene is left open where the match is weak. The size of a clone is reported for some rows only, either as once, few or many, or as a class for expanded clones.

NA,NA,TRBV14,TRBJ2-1,TGTGCCAGCAGCCAAGACGCTAACTACAATGAGCAGTTCTTC,CASSQDANYNEQFF
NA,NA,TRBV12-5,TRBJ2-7,TGTGCTAGTGGTCCCTTCAGGGATCTGGGGAACTACGAGCAGTACTTC,CASGPFRDLGNYEQYF
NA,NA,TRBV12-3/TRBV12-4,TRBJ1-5,TGTGCCAGCACCAACTCAGGGAATCAGCCCCAGCATTTT,CASTNSGNQPQHF
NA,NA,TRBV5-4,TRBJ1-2,TGTGCCAGCAGCTTGGGGGGCCAGGTTGGCTACACCTTC,CASSLGGQVGYTF
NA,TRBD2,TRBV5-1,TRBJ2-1,TGCGCCAGCAGCTACGGGGCGGGGGGACCCTACAATGAGCAGTTCTTC,CASSYGAGGPYNEQFF
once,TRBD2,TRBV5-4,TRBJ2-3,TGTGCCAGCAGCCCTCTAGCGGCGTCCACAGATACGCAGTATTTT,CASSPLAASTDTQYF
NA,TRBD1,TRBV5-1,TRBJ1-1,TGCGCCAGCAGCCCGTACAGGGGCACTGAAGCTTTCTTT,CASSPYRGTEAFF
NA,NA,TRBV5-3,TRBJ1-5,TGTGCCAGAAGCTTGAAGGAGGTTAGCAATCAGCCCCAGCATTTT,CARSLKEVSNQPQHF
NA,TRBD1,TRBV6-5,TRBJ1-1,TGTGCCAGCAGGGAGGGGGACAGGGTCTCTGAAGCTTTCTTT,CASREGDRVSEAFF
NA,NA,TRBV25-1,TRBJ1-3,TGTGCCAGCAGTGAGACAGGAGATTCCTCTGGAAACACCATATATTTT,CASSETGDSSGNTIYF
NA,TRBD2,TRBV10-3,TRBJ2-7,TGTGCCATCGCCGGGGGGGATTACGAGCAGTACTTC,CAIAGGDYEQYF
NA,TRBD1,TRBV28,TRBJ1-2,TGTGCCAGCAGTTTCTCCAGGGGGGCATCGGGCTACACCTTC,CASSFSRGASGYTF
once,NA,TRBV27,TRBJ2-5,TGTGCCAGCAGTTGGAGCGGACAAGAGACCCAGTACTTC,CASSWSGQETQYF
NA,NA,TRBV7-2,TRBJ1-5,TGTGCCAGCAGCCCAGGGTTCGAAAATCAGCCCCAGCATTTT,CASSPGFENQPQHF
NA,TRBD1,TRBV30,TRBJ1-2,TGTGCCTGGAGTGACCCCCGACAGGGGGGATATGGCTACACCTTC,CAWSDPRQGGYGYTF
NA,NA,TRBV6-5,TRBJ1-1,TGTGCCAGCCGCAGGACGTGGGGCACGAACACTGAAGCTTTCTTT,CASRRTWGTNTEAFF
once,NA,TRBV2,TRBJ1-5,TGTGCCAGCAGTGCGTCCCGTGATCAGCCCCAGCATTTT,CASSASRDQPQHF
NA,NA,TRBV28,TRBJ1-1,TGTGCCAGCAGCCCCCCAGGGGCCTACACTGAAGCTTTCTTT,CASSPPGAYTEAFF
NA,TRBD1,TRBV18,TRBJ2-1,TGTGCCAGCTCACCCTCCCCCGGGACAGGGAAACCGGAGCAGTTCTTC,CASSPSPGTGKPEQFF
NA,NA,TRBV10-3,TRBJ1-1,TGTGCCATCAGTGCGATCGACAGTACCACTGAAGCTTTCTTT,CAISAIDSTTEAFF
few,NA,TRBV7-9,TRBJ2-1,TGTGCCAGCAGCTCGGTTGGGACACCAAACAATGAGCAGTTCTTC,CASSSVGTPNNEQFF
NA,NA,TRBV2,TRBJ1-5,TGTGCCGGAGGGGCACGCAATCAGCCCCAGCATTTT,CAGGARNQPQHF